These T cell receptor beta chains were read from a single sample in a study of blood T cells in healthy people across ages. MiXCR was run by TCRdb on the 5' RACE reads, yielding one entry per CDR3 protein. The data show some 1.4 million distinct CDR3 sequences, with 40% to 50% seen just once and roughly 8.2% held by the top ten. Material: blood. Source of these receptors: a young woman in good health. Both conserved end residues are part of each CDR3. Fields, in order: V gene, clone size, D gene, J gene, CDR3 protein, CDR3 DNA. The D gene is left open where the match is weak. Some rows mark clone size as missing; the rest say once, few, many or name a class of expanded clone.

TRBV20-1,.,.,TRBJ2-5,CSARVSGAGVETQNF,TGCAGTGCTAGAGTATCGGGTGCAGGAGTGGAGACCCAGAACTTC
TRBV7-2,.,.,TRBJ2-1,CASSPRGGFNEQFF,TGTGCCAGCAGCCCTCGAGGAGGGTTCAATGAGCAGTTCTTC
TRBV6-5,.,.,TRBJ1-6,CAIRGRTDSPLHF,TGTGCCATCAGAGGGAGGACGGATTCACCCCTCCACTTT
TRBV14,.,.,TRBJ1-4,CASRRGGSAEKLFF,TGTGCCAGCAGGCGGGGTGGGTCAGCCGAAAAACTGTTTTTT
TRBV9,few,.,TRBJ2-3,CASSSSAVTGDTQYF,TGTGCCAGCAGCTCATCGGCGGTAACGGGAGATACGCAGTATTTT
TRBV7-8,.,TRBD1,TRBJ1-1,CASRRTGENTEAFF,TGTGCCAGCAGAAGGACAGGGGAGAACACTGAAGCTTTCTTT
TRBV6-2/TRBV6-3,once,.,TRBJ1-6,CASSYPLGEGNSPLHF,TGTGCCAGCAGTTACCCCCTTGGGGAAGGTAATTCACCCCTCCACTTT
TRBV3-1,once,TRBD2,TRBJ2-4,CASSPQAGGPGNIQYF,TGTGCCAGCAGCCCCCAAGCGGGAGGGCCGGGAAACATTCAGTACTTC
TRBV20-1,.,.,TRBJ2-1,CSARPQTSPSFSRDEQFF,TGCAGTGCTAGGCCCCAAACGTCACCCTCTTTCTCAAGGGATGAGCAGTTCTTC
TRBV3-1,.,.,TRBJ2-7,CASSLRQASVDEQYF,TGTGCCAGCAGCCTTCGGCAGGCTAGCGTTGACGAGCAGTACTTC
TRBV9,few,TRBD1,TRBJ2-2,CASSVARTGGTGELFF,TGTGCCAGCAGCGTAGCCAGGACAGGGGGCACCGGGGAGCTGTTTTTT
TRBV20-1,few,TRBD2,TRBJ2-7,CSAPGLAGGPESYEQYF,TGCAGTGCCCCGGGACTAGCGGGGGGGCCAGAGTCCTACGAGCAGTACTTC
TRBV5-1,.,TRBD1,TRBJ2-5,CASSLAGQKQETQYF,TGCGCCAGCAGCTTGGCGGGACAGAAACAAGAGACCCAGTACTTC
TRBV27,.,.,TRBJ2-7,CASSGLPHPTGSYEQYF,TGTGCCAGCAGCGGACTTCCTCATCCCACCGGGTCCTACGAGCAGTACTTC
TRBV11-2,.,TRBD2,TRBJ2-5,CASSLAWWGLEDNEQYF,TGTGCCAGCAGCTTAGCCTGGTGGGGACTAGAAGACAATGAGCAGTACTTC
TRBV24-1,few,.,TRBJ2-1,CATSDKGGYNEQFF,TGTGCCACCAGTGATAAGGGCGGTTACAATGAGCAGTTCTTC
TRBV3-1,few,.,TRBJ2-3,CASSIYFQDTQYF,TGTGCCAGCAGCATCTATTTTCAGGATACGCAGTATTTT
TRBV7-9,.,.,TRBJ2-1,CASSSRDLTAYEQFF,TGTGCCAGCAGCTCCCGGGACCTTACCGCCTATGAGCAGTTCTTC
TRBV3-1,large,TRBD1,TRBJ2-3,CASSLGAGTGIGTDTQYF,TGTGCCAGCAGCCTCGGAGCCGGGACAGGGATCGGTACAGATACGCAGTATTTT